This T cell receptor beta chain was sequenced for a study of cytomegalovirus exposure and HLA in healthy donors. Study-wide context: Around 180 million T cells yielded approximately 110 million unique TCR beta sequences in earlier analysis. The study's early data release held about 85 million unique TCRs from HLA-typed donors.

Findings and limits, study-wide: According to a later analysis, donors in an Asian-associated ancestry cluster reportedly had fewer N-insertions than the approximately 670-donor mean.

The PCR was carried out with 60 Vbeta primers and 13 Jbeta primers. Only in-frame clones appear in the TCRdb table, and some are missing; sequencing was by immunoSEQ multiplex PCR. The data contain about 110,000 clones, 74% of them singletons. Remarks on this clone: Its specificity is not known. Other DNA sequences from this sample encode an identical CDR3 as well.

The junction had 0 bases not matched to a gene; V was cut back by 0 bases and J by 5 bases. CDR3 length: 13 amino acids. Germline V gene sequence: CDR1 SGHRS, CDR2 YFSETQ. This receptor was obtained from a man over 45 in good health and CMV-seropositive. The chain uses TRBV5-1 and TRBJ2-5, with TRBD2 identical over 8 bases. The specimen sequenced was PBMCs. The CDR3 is CASSLGLAETQYF. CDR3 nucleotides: TGCGCCAGCAGCTTGGGACTAGCGGAGACCCAGTACTTC. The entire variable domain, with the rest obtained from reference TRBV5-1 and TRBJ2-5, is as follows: KAGVTQTPRYLIKTRGQQVTLSCSPISGHRSVSWYQQTPGQGLQFLFEYFSETQRNKGNFPGRFSGRQFSNSRSEMNVSTLELGDSALYLCASSLGLAETQYFGPGTRLLVL.